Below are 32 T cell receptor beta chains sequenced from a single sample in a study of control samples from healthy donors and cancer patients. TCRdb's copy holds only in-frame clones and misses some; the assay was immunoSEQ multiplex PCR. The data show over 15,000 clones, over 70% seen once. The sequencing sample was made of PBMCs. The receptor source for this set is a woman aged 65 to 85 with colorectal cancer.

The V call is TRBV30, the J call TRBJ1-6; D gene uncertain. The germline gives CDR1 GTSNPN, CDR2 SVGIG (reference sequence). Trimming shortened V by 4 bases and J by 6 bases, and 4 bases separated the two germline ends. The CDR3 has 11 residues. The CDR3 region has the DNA TGTGCCTGGAATAGTAATTCACCCCTCCACTTT. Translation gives CAWNSNSPLHF.

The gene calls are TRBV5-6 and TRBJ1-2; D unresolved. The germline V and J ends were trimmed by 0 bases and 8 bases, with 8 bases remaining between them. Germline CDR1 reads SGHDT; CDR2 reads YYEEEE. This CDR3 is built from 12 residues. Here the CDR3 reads CASSLVSSGYTF. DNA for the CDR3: TGTGCCAGCAGCTTGGTCTCGAGCGGCTACACCTTC.

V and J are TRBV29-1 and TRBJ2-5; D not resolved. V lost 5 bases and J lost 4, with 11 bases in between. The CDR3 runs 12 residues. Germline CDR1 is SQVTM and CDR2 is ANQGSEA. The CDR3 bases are TGCAGCGTTAAACAGTCGGGAGAGACCCAGTACTTC. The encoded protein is CSVKQSGETQYF. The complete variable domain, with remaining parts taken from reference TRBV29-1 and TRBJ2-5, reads SAVISQKPSRDICQRGTSLTIQCQVDSQVTMMFWYRQQPGQSLTLIATANQGSEATYESGFVIDKFPISRPNLTFSTLTVSNMSPEDSSIYLCSVKQSGETQYFGPGTRLLVL.

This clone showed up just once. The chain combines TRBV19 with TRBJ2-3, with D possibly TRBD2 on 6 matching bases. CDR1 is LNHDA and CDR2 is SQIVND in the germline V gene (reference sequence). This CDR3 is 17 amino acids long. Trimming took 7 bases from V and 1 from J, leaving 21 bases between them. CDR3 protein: CASTPRGTPWGTDTQYF. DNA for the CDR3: TGTGCCAGTACCCCCCGCGGGACTCCATGGGGCACAGATACGCAGTATTTT.

The CDR3 spells CASSQETRGGYTF. In DNA, the CDR3 is TGCGCCAGCAGCCAAGAGACCCGGGGTGGCTACACCTTC. The J gene is TRBJ1-2, the V gene TRBV4-3; D remains ambiguous. V lost 0 bases and J 7 bases, leaving 9 bases between the germline ends. The CDR3 consists of 13 residues. Germline loops: CDR1 LGHNA, CDR2 YSLEER.

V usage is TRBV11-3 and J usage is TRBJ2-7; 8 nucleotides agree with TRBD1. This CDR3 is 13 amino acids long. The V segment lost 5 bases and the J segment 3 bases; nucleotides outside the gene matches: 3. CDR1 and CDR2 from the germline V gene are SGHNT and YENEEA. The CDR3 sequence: CASSQDRDYEQYF. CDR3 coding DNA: TGTGCCAGCAGCCAGGACAGGGACTACGAGCAGTACTTC.

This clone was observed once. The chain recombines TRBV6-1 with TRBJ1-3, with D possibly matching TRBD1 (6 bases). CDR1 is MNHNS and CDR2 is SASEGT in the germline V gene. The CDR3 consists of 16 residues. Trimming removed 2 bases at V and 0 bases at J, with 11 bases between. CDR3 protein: CASSELGAVSGNTIYF. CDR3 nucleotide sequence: TGTGCCAGCAGTGAATTGGGGGCGGTCTCTGGAAACACCATATATTTT.

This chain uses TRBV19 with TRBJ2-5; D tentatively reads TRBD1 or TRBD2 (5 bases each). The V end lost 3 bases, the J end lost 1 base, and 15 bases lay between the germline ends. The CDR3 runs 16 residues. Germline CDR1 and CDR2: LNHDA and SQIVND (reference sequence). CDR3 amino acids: CASSIGDLTPQETQYF. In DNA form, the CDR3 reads TGTGCCAGTAGTATTGGGGACCTTACCCCCCAAGAGACCCAGTACTTC. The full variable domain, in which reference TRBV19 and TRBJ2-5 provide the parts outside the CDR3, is DGGITQSPKYLFRKEGQNVTLSCEQNLNHDAMYWYRQDPGQGLRLIYYSQIVNDFQKGDIAEGYSVSREKKESFPLTVTSAQKNPTAFYLCASSIGDLTPQETQYFGPGTRLLVL.

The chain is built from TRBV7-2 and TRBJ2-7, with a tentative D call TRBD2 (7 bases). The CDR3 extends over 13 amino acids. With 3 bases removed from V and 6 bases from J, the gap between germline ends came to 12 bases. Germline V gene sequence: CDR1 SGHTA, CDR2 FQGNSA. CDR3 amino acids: CASSLGGRVEQYF. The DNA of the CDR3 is TGTGCCAGCAGCTTGGGGGGGCGTGTCGAGCAGTACTTC.

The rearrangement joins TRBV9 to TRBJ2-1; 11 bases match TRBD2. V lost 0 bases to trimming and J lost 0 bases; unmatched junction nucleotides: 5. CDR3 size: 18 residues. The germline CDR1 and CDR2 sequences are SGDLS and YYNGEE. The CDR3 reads CASSVGGSGGGSYNEQFF. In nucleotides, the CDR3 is TGTGCCAGCAGCGTAGGAGGTAGCGGGGGGGGCTCCTACAATGAGCAGTTCTTC.

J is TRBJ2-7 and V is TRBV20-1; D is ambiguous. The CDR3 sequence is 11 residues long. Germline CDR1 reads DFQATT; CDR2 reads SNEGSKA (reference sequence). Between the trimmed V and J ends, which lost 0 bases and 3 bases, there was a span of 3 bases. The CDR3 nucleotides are TGCAGTGCTAGAGAGGTCTACGAGCAGTACTTC. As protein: CSAREVYEQYF.

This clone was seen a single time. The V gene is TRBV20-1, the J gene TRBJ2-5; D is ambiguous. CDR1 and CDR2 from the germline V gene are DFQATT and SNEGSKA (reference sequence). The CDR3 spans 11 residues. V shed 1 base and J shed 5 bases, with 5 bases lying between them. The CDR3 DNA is TGCAGTGCTAGAGGCCTGGAGACCCAGTACTTC. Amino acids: CSARGLETQYF.

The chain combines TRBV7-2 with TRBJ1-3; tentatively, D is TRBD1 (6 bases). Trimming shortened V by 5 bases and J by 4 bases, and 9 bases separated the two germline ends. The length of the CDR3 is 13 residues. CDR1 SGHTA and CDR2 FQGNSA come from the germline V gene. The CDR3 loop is CASSPTGGNTIYF. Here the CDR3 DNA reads TGTGCCAGCAGCCCGACAGGAGGAAACACCATATATTTT. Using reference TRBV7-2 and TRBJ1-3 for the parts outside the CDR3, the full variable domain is GAGVSQSPSNKVTEKGKDVELRCDPISGHTALYWYRQSLGQGLEFLIYFQGNSAPDKSGLPSDRFSAERTGGSVSTLTIQRTQQEDSAVYLCASSPTGGNTIYFGEGSWLTVV.

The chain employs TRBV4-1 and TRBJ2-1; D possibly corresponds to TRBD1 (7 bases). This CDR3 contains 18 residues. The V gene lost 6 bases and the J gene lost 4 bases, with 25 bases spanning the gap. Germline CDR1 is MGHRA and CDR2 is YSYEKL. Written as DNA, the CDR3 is TGCGCCAGCAGTCCAACCCAAATTGCGGGACAGCTTTACAATGAGCAGTTCTTC. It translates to CASSPTQIAGQLYNEQFF.

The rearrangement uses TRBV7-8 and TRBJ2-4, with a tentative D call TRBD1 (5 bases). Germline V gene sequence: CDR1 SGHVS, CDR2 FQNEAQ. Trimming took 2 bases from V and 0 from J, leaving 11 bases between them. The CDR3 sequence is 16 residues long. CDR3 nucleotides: TGTGCCAGCAGCTTACGGACAAATCTAGCCAAAAACATTCAGTACTTC. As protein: CASSLRTNLAKNIQYF.

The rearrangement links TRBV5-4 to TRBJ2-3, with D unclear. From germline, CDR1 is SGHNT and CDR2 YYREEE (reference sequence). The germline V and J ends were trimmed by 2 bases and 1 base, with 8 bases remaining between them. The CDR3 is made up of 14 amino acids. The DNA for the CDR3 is TGTGCCAGCAGCTTTGGAAGGGGCACAGATACGCAGTATTTT. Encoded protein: CASSFGRGTDTQYF.

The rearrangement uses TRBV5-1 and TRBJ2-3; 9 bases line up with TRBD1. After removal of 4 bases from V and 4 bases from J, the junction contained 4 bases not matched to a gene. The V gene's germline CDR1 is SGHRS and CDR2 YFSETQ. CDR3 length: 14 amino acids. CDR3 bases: TGCGCCAGCAGCACGGGACAGGGCTCAGATACGCAGTATTTT. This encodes CASSTGQGSDTQYF.

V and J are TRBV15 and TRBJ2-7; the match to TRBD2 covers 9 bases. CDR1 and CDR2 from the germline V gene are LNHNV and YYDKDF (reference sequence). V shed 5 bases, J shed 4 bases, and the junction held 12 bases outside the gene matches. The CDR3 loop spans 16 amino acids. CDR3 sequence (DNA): TGTGCCACCAGCTCCCTCAGGGGCGGGGGGGCTTACGAGCAGTACTTC. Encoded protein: CATSSLRGGGAYEQYF.

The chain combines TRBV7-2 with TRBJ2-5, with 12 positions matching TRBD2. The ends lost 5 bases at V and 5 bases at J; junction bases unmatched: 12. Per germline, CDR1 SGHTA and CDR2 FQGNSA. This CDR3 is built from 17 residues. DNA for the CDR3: TGTGCCAGCAGCGCCAGTCCCACTAGCGGGGGGTGGGAGACCCAGTACTTC. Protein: CASSASPTSGGWETQYF.

This CDR3 is CASSVEAGGAYNEQFF. CDR3 DNA sequence: TGTGCCAGCAGCGTAGAAGCGGGAGGGGCCTACAATGAGCAGTTCTTC. The chain has TRBV9 and TRBJ2-1; 10 nucleotides align to TRBD2. CDR1 is SGDLS, CDR2 YYNGEE, per germline. The trim removed 0 bases at V and 2 bases at J, leaving 2 bases unmatched. The CDR3 runs 16 residues.

The CDR3 DNA is TGTGCCAGCAGCTTATTGGCGGGGATGACTGAAGCTTTCTTT. It is translated as CASSLLAGMTEAFF. The V gene is TRBV7-3, the J gene TRBJ1-1; D is undetermined. CDR1 is SGHTA and CDR2 is FQGTGA in the germline V gene. The CDR3 is made up of 14 amino acids. Between the trimmed V and J ends, which lost 2 bases and 5 bases, there was a span of 12 bases.

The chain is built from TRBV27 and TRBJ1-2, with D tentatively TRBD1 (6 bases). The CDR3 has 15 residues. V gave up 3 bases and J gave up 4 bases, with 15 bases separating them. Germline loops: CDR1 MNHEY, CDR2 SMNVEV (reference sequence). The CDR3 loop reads CASSLSGQWIYGYTF. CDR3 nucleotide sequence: TGTGCCAGCAGTTTGTCCGGACAGTGGATCTATGGCTACACCTTC.

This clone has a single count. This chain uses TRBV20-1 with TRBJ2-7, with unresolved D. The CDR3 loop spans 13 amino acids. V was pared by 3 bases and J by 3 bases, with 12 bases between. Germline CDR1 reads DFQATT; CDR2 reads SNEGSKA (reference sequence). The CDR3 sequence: CSASPTAGYEQYF. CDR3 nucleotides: TGCAGTGCTAGTCCCACAGCTGGCTACGAGCAGTACTTC.

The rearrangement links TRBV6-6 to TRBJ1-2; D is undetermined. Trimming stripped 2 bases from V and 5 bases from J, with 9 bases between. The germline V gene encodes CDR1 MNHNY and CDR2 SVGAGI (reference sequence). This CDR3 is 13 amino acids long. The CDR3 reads CASSYASAYGYTF. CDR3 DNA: TGTGCCAGCAGTTACGCCTCCGCTTATGGCTACACCTTC.

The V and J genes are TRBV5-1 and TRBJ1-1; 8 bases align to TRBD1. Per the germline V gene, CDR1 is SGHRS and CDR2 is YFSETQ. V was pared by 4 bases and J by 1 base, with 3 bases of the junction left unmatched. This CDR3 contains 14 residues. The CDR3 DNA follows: TGCGCCAGCAGCCGGGACAGGCAGAACACTGAAGCTTTCTTT. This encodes CASSRDRQNTEAFF.

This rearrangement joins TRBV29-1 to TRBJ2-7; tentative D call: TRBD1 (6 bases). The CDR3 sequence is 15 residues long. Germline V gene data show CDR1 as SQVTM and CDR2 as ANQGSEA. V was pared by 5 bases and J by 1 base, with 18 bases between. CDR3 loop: CSVWTSETGSYEQYF. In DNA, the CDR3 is TGCAGCGTTTGGACCTCGGAGACAGGTTCCTACGAGCAGTACTTC.

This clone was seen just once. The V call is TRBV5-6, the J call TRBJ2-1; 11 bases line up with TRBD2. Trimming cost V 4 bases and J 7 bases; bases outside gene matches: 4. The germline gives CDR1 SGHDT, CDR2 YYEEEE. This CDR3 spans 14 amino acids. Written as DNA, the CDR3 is TGTGCCAGCAGCCTACTAGCGGGGGTGAATGAGCAGTTCTTC. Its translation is CASSLLAGVNEQFF.

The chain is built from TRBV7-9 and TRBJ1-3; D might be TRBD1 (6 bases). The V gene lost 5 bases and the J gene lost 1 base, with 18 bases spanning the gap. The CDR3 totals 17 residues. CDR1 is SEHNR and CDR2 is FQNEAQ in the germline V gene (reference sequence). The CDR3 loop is CASSPATGLRSGNTIYF. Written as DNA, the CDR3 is TGTGCCAGCAGCCCCGCCACAGGGTTAAGGTCTGGAAACACCATATATTTT.

The CDR3 DNA reads TGTGCCAGCAGTTACGATACAGGGGCCACCGGGGAGCTGTTTTTT. The encoded protein is CASSYDTGATGELFF. The J gene is TRBJ2-2, the V gene TRBV6-5; TRBD1 matches 7 bases. Germline CDR1 and CDR2: MNHEY and SVGAGI. The ends lost 2 bases at V and 4 bases at J; junction bases unmatched: 4. The CDR3 is 15 residues long.

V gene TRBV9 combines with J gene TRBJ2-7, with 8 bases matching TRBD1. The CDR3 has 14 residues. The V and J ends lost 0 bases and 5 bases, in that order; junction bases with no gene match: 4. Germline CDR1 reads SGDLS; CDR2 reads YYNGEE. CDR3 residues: CASSVGTGRHEQYF. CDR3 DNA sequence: TGTGCCAGCAGCGTAGGGACAGGGCGCCACGAGCAGTACTTC.

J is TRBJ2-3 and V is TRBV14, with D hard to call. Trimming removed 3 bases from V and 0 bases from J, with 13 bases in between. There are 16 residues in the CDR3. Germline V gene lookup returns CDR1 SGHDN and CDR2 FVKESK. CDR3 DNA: TGTGCCAGCAGCCATTTACCAGCGAGTAGCACAGATACGCAGTATTTT. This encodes CASSHLPASSTDTQYF.

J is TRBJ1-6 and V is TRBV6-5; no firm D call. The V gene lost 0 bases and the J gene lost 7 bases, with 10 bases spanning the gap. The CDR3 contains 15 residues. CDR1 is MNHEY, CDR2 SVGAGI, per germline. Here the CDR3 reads CASSYSAGSNSPLHF. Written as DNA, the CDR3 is TGTGCCAGCAGTTACTCAGCAGGATCGAATTCACCCCTCCACTTT.